A single sample is the source of the 9 T cell receptor beta chains below, sequenced in a study of radiotherapy plus CTLA-4 blockade in lung cancer (dated by TCRdb to 2016 to 2019). Library preparation employed the immunoSEQ multiplex PCR assay. TCRdb mirrors the immuneACCESS table, restricted to in-frame sequences. Some clones are absent from its copies; in checked studies, under half trace to an unresolved V gene, and the reason for the others is unknown. The sample table contains around 70,000 clones; only one count was recorded for around 83% of them. About 4.2% of the sample lies in the top ten. This specimen was peripheral blood, taken from a patient treated with radiotherapy plus ipilimumab. These receptor sequences come from a human donor with non-small cell lung cancer who had a partial response to radiotherapy plus ipilimumab.

The rearrangement links TRBV9 to TRBJ2-7; D possibly corresponds to TRBD2 (5 bases). Germline loops: CDR1 SGDLS, CDR2 YYNGEE. V lost 4 bases to trimming and J lost 5 bases, with 16 bases between them. The length of the CDR3 is 14 residues. In DNA form, the CDR3 reads TGTGCCAGCAGCCCAAGGGCGAGCGGCCACGAGCAGTACTTC. Translation: CASSPRASGHEQYF.

This clone has just one count. The chain employs TRBV19 and TRBJ2-1; no reliable D call. V was trimmed by 1 base and J by 8 bases, leaving 9 bases between them. CDR1 and CDR2 (germline): LNHDA, SQIVND (reference sequence). The CDR3 has 13 amino acids. The CDR3 sequence is CASSIATGDEQFF. The CDR3 DNA is TGTGCCAGTAGTATAGCCACGGGTGATGAGCAGTTCTTC.

The CDR3 sequence is CATTRDRAHNEQFF. CDR3 DNA sequence: TGTGCCACCACCCGGGACAGGGCCCACAATGAGCAGTTCTTC. The chain combines TRBV15 with TRBJ2-1; TRBD1 agrees at 9 bases. J gave up 5 bases and V 7 bases, and 6 bases lay outside the gene matches. The CDR3 is 14 residues long. Germline CDR1 is LNHNV and CDR2 is YYDKDF (reference sequence).

This clone appeared a few times. The V and J genes are TRBV5-6 and TRBJ1-2, with 7 bases fitting TRBD1. Trimming took 2 bases from V and 8 from J; bases not matched to a gene: 3. CDR1 and CDR2 from the germline V gene are SGHDT and YYEEEE. The CDR3 has 12 amino acids. As DNA, the CDR3 is TGTGCCAGCAGCTTTGACAGGGACGGCTACACCTTC. Translated: CASSFDRDGYTF.

CDR3 bases: TGCGCCAGCAGCTTGGCCGGGACTAGCGGGAGAGGGGGGGCCAACGTCCTGACTTTC. Amino acid sequence: CASSLAGTSGRGGANVLTF. The V gene is TRBV5-1, the J gene TRBJ2-6; 14 bases map to TRBD2. Trimming at V came to 0 bases and at J to 4 bases, leaving 6 bases not matched to a gene. Germline loops: CDR1 SGHRS, CDR2 YFSETQ. The CDR3 is 19 residues long.

The CDR3 DNA is TGTGCCAGCAGCTTCGGGGCGGCGGGAGGGGAAGAGACCCAGTACTTC. This encodes CASSFGAAGGEETQYF. The chain recombines TRBV7-2 with TRBJ2-5; the match to TRBD2 covers 9 bases. V lost 3 bases and J lost 3; bases outside the gene matches: 8. Germline V gene data show CDR1 as SGHTA and CDR2 as FQGNSA. This CDR3 spans 16 amino acids.

This sequence joins TRBV28 and TRBJ2-7, with TRBD2 as a possible D gene (5 bases). The ends were cut back, 6 bases at V and 2 bases at J, with 17 bases in the middle. CDR1 is MDHEN and CDR2 is SYDVKM in the germline V gene. This CDR3 has 15 amino acids. The CDR3 loop is CASRTGIRDPYEQYF. The CDR3 DNA is TGTGCCAGCAGAACTGGGATCCGGGATCCCTACGAGCAGTACTTC.

The genes are TRBV5-6 and TRBJ2-1; 11 nucleotides align to TRBD1. Losses at the gene ends were 2 bases for V and 8 bases for J; bases not matched to a gene: 6. Germline loops: CDR1 SGHDT, CDR2 YYEEEE. This CDR3 is 15 amino acids long. The chain's CDR3 is CASSFGQGALDEQFF. CDR3 coding DNA: TGTGCCAGCAGCTTCGGACAGGGGGCGCTGGATGAGCAGTTCTTC.

This rearrangement joins TRBV6-1 to TRBJ1-2; no reliable D call. The germline V gene has CDR1 MNHNS and CDR2 SASEGT. This CDR3 region has 15 residues. Trimming took off 3 bases at V and 2 bases at J, with 13 bases between the two ends. DNA for the CDR3: TGTGCCAGCAGTGATGTAGCGAATTCGAACTATGGCTACACCTTC. As protein: CASSDVANSNYGYTF.